This T cell receptor beta chain is drawn from a study of T cell responses to AZD1222 COVID-19 vaccine. Measured with immunoSEQ multiplex PCR; TCRdb has only the in-frame clones, and not every one. This sample has about 140,000 clones, with about nine tenths found just once. Comments on this clone: The antigen is not known.

Study-level points and caveats: Increases in Spike-specific TCR breadth and depth were seen after two AZD1222 doses.

Germline CDR1 and CDR2: DFQATT and SNEGSKA (reference sequence). Unmatched junction bases numbered 10, after V lost 5 bases and J lost 6 bases. The CDR3 is made up of 15 amino acids. V is TRBV20-1 and J is TRBJ2-1, with 10 bases aligning to TRBD2. This sequence was found in an adult in good health. The sample consisted of peripheral blood, taken on day 0 of AZD1222 vaccination. In DNA, the CDR3 is TGCAGTGCTGGTGGGGTCCTAGCGGGGGCCAATGAGCAGTTCTTC. It is translated as CSAGGVLAGANEQFF.